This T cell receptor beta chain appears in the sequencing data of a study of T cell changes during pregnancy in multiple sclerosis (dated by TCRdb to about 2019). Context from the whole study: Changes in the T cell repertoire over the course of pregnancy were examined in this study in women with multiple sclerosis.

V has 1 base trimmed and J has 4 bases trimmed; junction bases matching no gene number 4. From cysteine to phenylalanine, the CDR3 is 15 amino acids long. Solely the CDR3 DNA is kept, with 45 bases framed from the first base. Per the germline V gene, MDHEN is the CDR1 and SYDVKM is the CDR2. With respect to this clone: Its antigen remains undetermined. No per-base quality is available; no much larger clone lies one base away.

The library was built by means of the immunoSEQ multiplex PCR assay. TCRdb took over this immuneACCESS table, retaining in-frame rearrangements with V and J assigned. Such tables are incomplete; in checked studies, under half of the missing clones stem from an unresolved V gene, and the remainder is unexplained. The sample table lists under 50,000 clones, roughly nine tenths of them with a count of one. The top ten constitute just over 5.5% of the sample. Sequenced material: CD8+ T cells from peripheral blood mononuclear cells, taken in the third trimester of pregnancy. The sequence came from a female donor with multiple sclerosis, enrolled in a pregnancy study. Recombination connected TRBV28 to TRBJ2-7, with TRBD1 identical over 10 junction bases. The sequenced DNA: TGTGCCAGCAGTTTATTCGGGACAGGGGATTACGAGCAGTACTTC. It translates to CASSLFGTGDYEQYF.